The clone carrying this T cell receptor beta chain was recorded a few times. This record comes from a study of blood T cell repertoires in COVID-19. Study context: COVID-19 samples, acute and convalescent, were from the United States, Italy and Spain. PBMCs, B-cell-depleted T cells, or T cells were the source of the cDNA or gDNA that made up the material.

CDR3 size: 14 residues. Trimming shortened V by 1 base and J by 3 bases, and 9 bases separated the two germline ends. Germline V gene lookup returns CDR1 MDHEN and CDR2 SYDVKM. In the source study's methods: Estimates of nucleated cell counts were drawn from the amplification of reference gene primers. TCRdb keeps only in-frame clones here, not all; method: immunoSEQ multiplex PCR. Clone size and V and J calls were adopted from that table, with D and trimming inferred from the DNA. The table lists over 10,000 clones, less than 90% of them singletons. The TCR sequence derives from a woman between 55 and 75 years old with active COVID-19. V and J are TRBV28 and TRBJ2-5; D is perhaps TRBD1 (6 bases). Sequences were obtained from peripheral blood. CDR3 sequence reads: CASSLSDRKETQYF. The CDR3 nucleotides read TGTGCCAGCAGTTTATCGGACAGAAAAGAGACCCAGTACTTC.